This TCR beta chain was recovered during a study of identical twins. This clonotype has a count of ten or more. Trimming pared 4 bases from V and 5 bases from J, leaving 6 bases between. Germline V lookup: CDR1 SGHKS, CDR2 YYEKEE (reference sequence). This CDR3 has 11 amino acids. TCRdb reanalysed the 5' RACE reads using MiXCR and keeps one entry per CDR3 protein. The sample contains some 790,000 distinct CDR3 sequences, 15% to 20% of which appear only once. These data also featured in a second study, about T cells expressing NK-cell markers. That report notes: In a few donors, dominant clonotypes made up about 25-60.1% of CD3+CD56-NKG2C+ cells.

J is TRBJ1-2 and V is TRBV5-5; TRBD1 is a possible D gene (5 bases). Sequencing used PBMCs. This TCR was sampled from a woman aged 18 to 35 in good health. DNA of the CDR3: TGTGCCAGCAGCGGGGGGTATGGCTACACCTTC. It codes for CASSGGYGYTF.